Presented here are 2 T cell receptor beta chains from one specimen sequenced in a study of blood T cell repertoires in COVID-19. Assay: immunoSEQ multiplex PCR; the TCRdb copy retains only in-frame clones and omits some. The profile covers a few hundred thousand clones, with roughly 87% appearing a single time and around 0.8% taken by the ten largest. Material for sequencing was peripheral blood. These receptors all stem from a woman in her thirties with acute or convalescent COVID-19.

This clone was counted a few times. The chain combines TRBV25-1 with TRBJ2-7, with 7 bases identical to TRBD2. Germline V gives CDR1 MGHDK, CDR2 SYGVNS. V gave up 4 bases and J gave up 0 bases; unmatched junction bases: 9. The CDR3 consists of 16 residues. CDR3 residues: CASSAGGSRSSYEQYF. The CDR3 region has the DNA TGTGCCAGCAGTGCCGGCGGGAGCAGGAGCTCCTACGAGCAGTACTTC.

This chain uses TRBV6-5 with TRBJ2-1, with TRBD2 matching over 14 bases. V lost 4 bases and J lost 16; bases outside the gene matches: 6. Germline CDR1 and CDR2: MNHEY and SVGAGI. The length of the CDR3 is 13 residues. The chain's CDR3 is CASSSGLAGEGFF. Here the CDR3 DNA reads TGTGCCAGCAGTTCGGGACTAGCGGGAGAAGGCTTCTTC.